This T cell receptor beta chain was identified in a study of T cells in tuberculosis. Study-level findings and limits: Shorter CDR3-alpha in active tuberculosis partly drove smaller distances. Active tuberculosis alpha repertoires lay closer to GMM-specific TCRs than controls'.

Data came from immunoSEQ multiplex PCR; TCRdb stores just in-frame clones and leaves some out. The sample lists tens of thousands of clones; almost 97% were seen once. Points on this clone: What it binds is not known.

This TCR was recovered from a donor aged 10 to 29 with latent tuberculosis or without tuberculosis infection. Sample: PBMCs.

The CDR3 loop is CASSVGASGTTDTQYF. Written as DNA, the CDR3 is TGTGCCAGCAGCGTAGGGGCTAGCGGGACCACAGATACGCAGTATTTT. The V call is TRBV9, the J call TRBJ2-3; 9 positions match TRBD2. V shed 0 bases, J shed 2 bases, and the junction held 4 bases outside the gene matches. Germline V gene data show CDR1 as SGDLS and CDR2 as YYNGEE. The CDR3 is 16 amino acids. Filled out from reference TRBV9 and TRBJ2-3, the complete variable domain reads DSGVTQTPKHLITATGQRVTLRCSPRSGDLSVYWYQQSLDQGLQFLIQYYNGEERAKGNILERFSAQQFPDLHSELNLSSLELGDSALYFCASSVGASGTTDTQYFGPGTRLTVL.